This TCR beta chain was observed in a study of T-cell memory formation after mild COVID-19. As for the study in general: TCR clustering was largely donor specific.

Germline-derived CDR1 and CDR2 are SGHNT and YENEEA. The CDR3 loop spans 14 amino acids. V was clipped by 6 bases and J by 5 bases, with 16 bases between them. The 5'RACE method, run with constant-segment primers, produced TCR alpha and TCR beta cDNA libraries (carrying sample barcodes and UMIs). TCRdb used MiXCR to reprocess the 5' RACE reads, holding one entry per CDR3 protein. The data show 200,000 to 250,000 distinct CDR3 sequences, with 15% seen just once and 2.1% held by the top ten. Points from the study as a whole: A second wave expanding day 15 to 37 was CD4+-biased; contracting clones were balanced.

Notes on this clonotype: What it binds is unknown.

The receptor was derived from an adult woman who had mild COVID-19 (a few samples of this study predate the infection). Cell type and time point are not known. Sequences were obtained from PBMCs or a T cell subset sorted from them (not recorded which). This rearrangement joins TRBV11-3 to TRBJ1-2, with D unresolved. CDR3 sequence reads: CASRGGREGYGYTF. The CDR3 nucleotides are TGTGCCAGCAGAGGCGGTCGAGAGGGATATGGCTACACCTTC.